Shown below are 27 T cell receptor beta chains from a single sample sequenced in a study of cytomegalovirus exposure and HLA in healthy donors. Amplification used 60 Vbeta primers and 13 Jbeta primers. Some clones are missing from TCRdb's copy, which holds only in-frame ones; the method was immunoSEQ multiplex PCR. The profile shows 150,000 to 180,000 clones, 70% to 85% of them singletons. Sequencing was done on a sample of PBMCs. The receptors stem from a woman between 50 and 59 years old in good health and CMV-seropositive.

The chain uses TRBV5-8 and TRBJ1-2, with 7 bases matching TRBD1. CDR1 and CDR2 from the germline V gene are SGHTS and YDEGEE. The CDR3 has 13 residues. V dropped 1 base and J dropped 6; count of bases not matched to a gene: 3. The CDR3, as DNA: TGTGCCAGCAGCTTGACAGGGGCTAATGGCTACACCTTC. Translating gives CASSLTGANGYTF.

The DNA of the CDR3 is TGTGCCAGCAGCTTCGGAACAGATACCTACGAGCAGTACTTC. Translated: CASSFGTDTYEQYF. The V call is TRBV13, the J call TRBJ2-7; the D is unclear. The V gene's germline CDR1 is PRHDT and CDR2 FYEKMQ (reference sequence). Trimming removed 3 bases from V and 2 bases from J, with 11 bases in between. The CDR3 extends over 14 amino acids.

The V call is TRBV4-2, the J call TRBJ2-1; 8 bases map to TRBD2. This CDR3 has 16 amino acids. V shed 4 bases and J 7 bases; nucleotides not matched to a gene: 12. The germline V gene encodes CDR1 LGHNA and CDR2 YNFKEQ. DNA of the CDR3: TGTGCCAGCAGCCCCGAGGTAGCGGGGCATCTGAATGAGCAGTTCTTC. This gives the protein CASSPEVAGHLNEQFF.

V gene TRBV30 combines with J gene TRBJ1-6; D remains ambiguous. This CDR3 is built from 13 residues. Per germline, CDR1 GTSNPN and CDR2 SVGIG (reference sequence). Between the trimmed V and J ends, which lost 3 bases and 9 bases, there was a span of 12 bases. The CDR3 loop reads CAWRKLPFSPLHF. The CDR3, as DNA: TGTGCCTGGAGGAAACTGCCTTTTTCACCCCTCCACTTT.

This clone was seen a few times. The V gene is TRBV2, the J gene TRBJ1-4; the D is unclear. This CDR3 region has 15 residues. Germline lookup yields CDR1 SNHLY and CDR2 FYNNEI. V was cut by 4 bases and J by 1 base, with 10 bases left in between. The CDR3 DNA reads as TGTGCCAGCAGTGTCCAGGCGAGAACTAATGAAAAACTGTTTTTT. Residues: CASSVQARTNEKLFF.

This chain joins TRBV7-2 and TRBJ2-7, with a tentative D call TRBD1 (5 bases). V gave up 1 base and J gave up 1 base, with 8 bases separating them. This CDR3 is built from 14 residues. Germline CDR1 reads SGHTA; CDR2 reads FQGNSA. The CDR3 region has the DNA TGTGCCAGCAGCTTAGGTAGGGGATCCTACGAGCAGTACTTC. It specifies CASSLGRGSYEQYF.

CDR3 in amino acids: CASSVEGGPYEQYF. The CDR3 DNA is TGTGCCAGCAGCGTAGAAGGGGGTCCCTACGAGCAGTACTTC. The rearrangement links TRBV9 to TRBJ2-7; D perhaps matches TRBD1 (6 bases). The CDR3 is 14 amino acids. Germline V lookup: CDR1 SGDLS, CDR2 YYNGEE. Trimming took 0 bases from V and 2 from J, leaving 9 bases between them.

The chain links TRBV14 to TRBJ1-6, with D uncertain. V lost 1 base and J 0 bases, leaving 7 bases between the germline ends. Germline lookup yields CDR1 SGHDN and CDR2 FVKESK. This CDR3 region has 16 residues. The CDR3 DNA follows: TGTGCCAGCAGCCAAGCTCTGAGCTCCTATAATTCACCCCTCCACTTT. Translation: CASSQALSSYNSPLHF.

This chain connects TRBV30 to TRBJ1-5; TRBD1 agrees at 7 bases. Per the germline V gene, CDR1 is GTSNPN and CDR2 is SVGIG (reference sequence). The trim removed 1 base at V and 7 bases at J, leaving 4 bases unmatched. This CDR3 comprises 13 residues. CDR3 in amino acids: CAWSGSGGQPQHF. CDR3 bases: TGTGCCTGGAGTGGATCAGGGGGGCAGCCCCAGCATTTT.

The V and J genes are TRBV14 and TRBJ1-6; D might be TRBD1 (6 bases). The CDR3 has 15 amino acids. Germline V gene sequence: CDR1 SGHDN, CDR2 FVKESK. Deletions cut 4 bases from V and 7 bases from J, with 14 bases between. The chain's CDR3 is CASSPAGGNNSPLHF. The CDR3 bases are TGTGCCAGCAGCCCCGCTGGGGGCAACAATTCACCCCTCCACTTT.

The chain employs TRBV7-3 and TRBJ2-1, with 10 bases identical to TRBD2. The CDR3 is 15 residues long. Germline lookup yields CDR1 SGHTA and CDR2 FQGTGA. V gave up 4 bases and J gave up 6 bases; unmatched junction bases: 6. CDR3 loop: CASSSTSGATNEQFF. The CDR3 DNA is TGTGCCAGCAGCTCTACTAGCGGGGCAACCAATGAGCAGTTCTTC.

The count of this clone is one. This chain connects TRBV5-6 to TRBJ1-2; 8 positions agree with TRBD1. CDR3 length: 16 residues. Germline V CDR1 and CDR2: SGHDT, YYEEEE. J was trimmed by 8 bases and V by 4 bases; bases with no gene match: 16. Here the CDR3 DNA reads TGTGCCAGCAGCGGGGCAGGGGGCGTCGAGGCAGTGGGCTACACCTTC. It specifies CASSGAGGVEAVGYTF.

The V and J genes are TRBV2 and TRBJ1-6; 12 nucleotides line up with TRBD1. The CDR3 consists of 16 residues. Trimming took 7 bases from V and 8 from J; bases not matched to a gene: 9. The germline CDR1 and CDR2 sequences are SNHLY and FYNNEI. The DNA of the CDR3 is TGTGCCAGCATACCCGACCGGGACAGGGGGCATTCACCCCTCCACTTT. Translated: CASIPDRDRGHSPLHF. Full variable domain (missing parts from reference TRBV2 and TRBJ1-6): EPEVTQTPSHQVTQMGQEVILRCVPISNHLYFYWYRQILGQKVEFLVSFYNNEISEKSEIFDDQFSVERPDGSNFTLKIRSTKLEDSAMYFCASIPDRDRGHSPLHFGNGTRLTVT.

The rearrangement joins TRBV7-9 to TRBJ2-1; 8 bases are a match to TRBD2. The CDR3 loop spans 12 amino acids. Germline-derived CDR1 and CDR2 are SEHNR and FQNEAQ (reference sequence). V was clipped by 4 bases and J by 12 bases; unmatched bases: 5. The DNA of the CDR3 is TGTGCCAGCAGCTCCGGGAGGGAGGGGCAGTTCTTC. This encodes CASSSGREGQFF.

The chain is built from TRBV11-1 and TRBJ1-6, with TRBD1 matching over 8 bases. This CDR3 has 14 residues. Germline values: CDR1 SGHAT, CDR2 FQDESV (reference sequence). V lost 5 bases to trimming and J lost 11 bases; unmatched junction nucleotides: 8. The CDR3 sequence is CASSPSDRATPLHF. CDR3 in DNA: TGTGCCAGCAGCCCTTCGGACAGGGCGACACCCCTCCACTTT. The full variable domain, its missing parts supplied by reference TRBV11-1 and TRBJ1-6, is EAEVAQSPRYKITEKSQAVAFWCDPISGHATLYWYRQILGQGPELLVQFQDESVVDDSQLPKDRFSAERLKGVDSTLKIQPAELGDSAMYLCASSPSDRATPLHFGNGTRLTVT.

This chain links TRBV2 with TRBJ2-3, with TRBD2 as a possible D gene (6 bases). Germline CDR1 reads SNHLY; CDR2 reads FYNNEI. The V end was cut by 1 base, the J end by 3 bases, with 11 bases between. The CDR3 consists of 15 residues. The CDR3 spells CASSEGSGFTDTQYF. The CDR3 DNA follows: TGTGCCAGCAGTGAAGGGAGCGGGTTTACAGATACGCAGTATTTT.

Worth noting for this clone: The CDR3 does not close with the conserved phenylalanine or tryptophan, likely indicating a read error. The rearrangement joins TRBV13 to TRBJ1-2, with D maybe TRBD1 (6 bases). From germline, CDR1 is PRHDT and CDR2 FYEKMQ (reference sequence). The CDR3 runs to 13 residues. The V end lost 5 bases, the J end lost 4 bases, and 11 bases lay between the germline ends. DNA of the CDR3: TGTGCCAGCAGCCTACAGGGTACCTATGGCTACACCCTC. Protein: CASSLQGTYGYTL.

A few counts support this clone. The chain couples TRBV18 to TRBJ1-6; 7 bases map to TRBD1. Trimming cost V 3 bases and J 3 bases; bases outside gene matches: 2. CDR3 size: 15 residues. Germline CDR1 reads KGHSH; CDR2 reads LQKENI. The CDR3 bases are TGTGCCAGCTCACCCCAGGGGGACTATAATTCACCCCTCCACTTT. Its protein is CASSPQGDYNSPLHF. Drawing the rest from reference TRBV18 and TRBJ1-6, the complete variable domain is NAGVMQNPRHLVRRRGQEARLRCSPMKGHSHVYWYRQLPEEGLKFMVYLQKENIIDESGMPKERFSAEFPKEGPSILRIQQVVRGDSAAYFCASSPQGDYNSPLHFGNGTRLTVT.

CDR3 DNA: TGTGCCTGGAGTGTCCTGGGACAGCATCAGCCCCAGCATTTT. As protein: CAWSVLGQHQPQHF. V and J are TRBV30 and TRBJ1-5; 7 bases are shared with TRBD1. V shed 0 bases, J shed 5 bases, and the junction held 4 bases outside the gene matches. The CDR3 contains 14 residues. Germline-derived CDR1 and CDR2 are GTSNPN and SVGIG (reference sequence). Full variable domain (rest looked up from reference TRBV30 and TRBJ1-5): SQTIHQWPATLVQPVGSPLSLECTVEGTSNPNLYWYRQAAGRGLQLLFYSVGIGQISSEVPQNLSASRPQDRQFILSSKKLLLSDSGFYLCAWSVLGQHQPQHFGDGTRLSIL.

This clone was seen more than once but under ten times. The CDR3 here is CASRPGQWGNTIYF. CDR3 sequence (DNA): TGTGCCAGCAGACCGGGACAATGGGGAAACACCATATATTTT. The V and J genes are TRBV28 and TRBJ1-3; tentatively, D is TRBD1 (6 bases). In germline, CDR1 is MDHEN, CDR2 SYDVKM. This CDR3 spans 14 amino acids. Trimming pared 6 bases from V and 4 bases from J, leaving 13 bases between.

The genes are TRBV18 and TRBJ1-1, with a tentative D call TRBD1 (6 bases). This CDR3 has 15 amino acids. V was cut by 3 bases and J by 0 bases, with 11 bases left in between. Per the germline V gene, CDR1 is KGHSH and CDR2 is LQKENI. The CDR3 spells CASSPMDSLNTEAFF. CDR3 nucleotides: TGTGCCAGCTCACCGATGGACAGTTTGAACACTGAAGCTTTCTTT.

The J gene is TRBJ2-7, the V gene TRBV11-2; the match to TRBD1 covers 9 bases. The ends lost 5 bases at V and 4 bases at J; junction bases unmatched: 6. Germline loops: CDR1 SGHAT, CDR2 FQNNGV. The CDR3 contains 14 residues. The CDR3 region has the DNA TGTGCCAGCAGCCAGGGGACAGGGTCGTACGAGCAGTACTTC. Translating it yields CASSQGTGSYEQYF.

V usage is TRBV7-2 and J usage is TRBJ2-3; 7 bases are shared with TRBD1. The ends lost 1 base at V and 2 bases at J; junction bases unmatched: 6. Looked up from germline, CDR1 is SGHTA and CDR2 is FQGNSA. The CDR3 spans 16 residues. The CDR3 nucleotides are TGTGCCAGCAGCTTAGTGACAGGGTTAGACACAGATACGCAGTATTTT. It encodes CASSLVTGLDTDTQYF.

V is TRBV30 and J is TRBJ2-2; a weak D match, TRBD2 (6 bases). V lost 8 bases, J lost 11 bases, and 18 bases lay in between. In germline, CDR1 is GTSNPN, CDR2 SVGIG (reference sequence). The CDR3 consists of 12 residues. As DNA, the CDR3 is TGTGCCGCGGGACTCCTGGGAGATGAGCTGTTTTTT. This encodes CAAGLLGDELFF.

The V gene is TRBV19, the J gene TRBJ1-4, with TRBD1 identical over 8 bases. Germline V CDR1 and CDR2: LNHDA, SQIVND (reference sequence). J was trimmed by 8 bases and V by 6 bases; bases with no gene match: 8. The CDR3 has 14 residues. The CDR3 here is CASRVQGAQEKLFF. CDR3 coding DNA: TGTGCCAGTAGGGTTCAGGGGGCGCAGGAAAAACTGTTTTTT.

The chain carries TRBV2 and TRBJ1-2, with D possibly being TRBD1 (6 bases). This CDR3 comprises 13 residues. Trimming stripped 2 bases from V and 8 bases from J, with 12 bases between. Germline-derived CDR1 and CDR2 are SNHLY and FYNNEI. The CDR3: CASSENRERGYTF. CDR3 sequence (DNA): TGTGCCAGCAGTGAAAACAGGGAAAGGGGCTACACCTTC.

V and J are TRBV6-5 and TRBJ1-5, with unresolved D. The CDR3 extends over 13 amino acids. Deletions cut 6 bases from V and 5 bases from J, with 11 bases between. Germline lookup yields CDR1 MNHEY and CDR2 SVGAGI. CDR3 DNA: TGTGCCAGCAGACCCGGGTCCGATCAGCCCCAGCATTTT. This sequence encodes CASRPGSDQPQHF.